Sequencing of this T cell receptor beta chain was carried out in a study of technical replicates of blood from four donors. Repertoires were generated with immunoSEQ multiplex PCR, while TCRdb's copy carries only in-frame clones and drops some. The profile shows 73,000 or so clones, roughly 90% of them singletons. Germline V gives CDR1 MNHEY, CDR2 SMNVEV (reference sequence). The CDR3 sequence is 11 residues long. The ends were cut back, 6 bases at V and 8 bases at J, with 8 bases in the middle. The source of this sequence is a human donor in good health. The sequencing sample was made of T cells isolated from PBMCs. V usage is TRBV27 and J usage is TRBJ2-1, with D uncertain. The CDR3 spells CASRALHEQFF. DNA for the CDR3: TGTGCCAGCAGGGCCCTTCATGAGCAGTTCTTC.